The TCR beta chain described here comes from a study of shared clonotypes between healthy human individuals. Study results and caveats: Researchers sampled blood only, noting tissue repertoires likely differ.

The CDR3 is made up of 11 amino acids. Trimming pared 3 bases from V and 5 bases from J, leaving 8 bases between. The V gene's germline CDR1 is GTSNPN and CDR2 SVGIG (reference sequence). For this clone: The antigen is unknown.

At deep level, the assay was performed. For each subset, genomic DNA was distributed in equal portions over several immunoSEQ plates. Data came from immunoSEQ multiplex PCR; TCRdb stores just in-frame clones and leaves some out. The sample includes about 1 million clones, about 80% of them seen just once. Material for sequencing was memory CD4+ T cells sorted from blood. Subset defined: CD45RA-negative fraction. This sequence was found in a man aged 18 to 35 in good health. The gene calls are TRBV30 and TRBJ2-7; D is unclear. CDR3 protein: CAWSTLNEQYF. CDR3 sequence (DNA): TGTGCCTGGAGCACACTGAACGAGCAGTACTTC.